Listed below are T cell receptor beta chains from one sample, sequenced in a study of OX40 agonist ivuxolimab in advanced cancers. Libraries were prepared by immunoSEQ multiplex PCR; TCRdb keeps only in-frame clonotypes and omits some of them. The table includes 72,000 or so clones, 65% to 85% detected once. This material consisted of CD4+ or CD8+ T cells sorted from blood, taken in a trial of the OX40 agonist ivuxolimab. These receptors were taken from an adult with an advanced solid tumor such as melanoma, head and neck, liver or kidney cancer. The CDR3 runs from the conserved cysteine through the conserved F or W. A D gene is named only where the DNA matches it firmly. A clone size is listed for some rows: how often the clone was seen (once, few, many), or a class if it is expanded.

>TRBV5-5|TRBJ1-1|few|NA
TGTGCCAGCAGCCAAGGGCGGAACACTGAAGCTTTCTTT
CASSQGRNTEAFF
>TRBV6-1|TRBJ2-1|NA|TRBD1
TGTGCCAGCAGTGAAGACGGGACAGACTACAATGAGCAGTTCTTC
CASSEDGTDYNEQFF
>TRBV30|TRBJ1-5|NA|NA
TGTGCCTGGAGTACTTCCTGGGGACAGCCCCAGCATTTT
CAWSTSWGQPQHF
>TRBV4-2|TRBJ1-2|NA|NA
TGTGCCAGCAGAGCTTCAGGGGAGGGCTACACCTTC
CASRASGEGYTF
>TRBV18|TRBJ1-4|NA|TRBD1
TGTGCCAGCTCTCAACCGGGACAGGCTAATGAAAAACTGTTTTTT
CASSQPGQANEKLFF
>TRBV6-6|TRBJ2-2|once|NA
TGTGCCAGCCTAGGGAACCCGGGCGAGGAGCTGTTTTTT
CASLGNPGEELFF
>TRBV6-1|TRBJ1-4|NA|NA
TGTGCCAGCAACGCCGATACCCTTGAAAAACTGTTTTTT
CASNADTLEKLFF
>TRBV11-3|TRBJ2-5|NA|TRBD2
TGTGCCAGCAGCCCTGCCTATAGCGGGGGGGCCTCCGGGACCCAGTACTTC
CASSPAYSGGASGTQYF
>TRBV11-1|TRBJ2-7|NA|NA
TGTGCCAGCAGCTTAAACACAGGGCAAGTACGAGAGCAGTACTTC
CASSLNTGQVREQYF
>TRBV5-4|TRBJ1-3|NA|NA
TGTGCCAGCAGCTTCGTGACGGACACTGGAAACACCATATATTTT
CASSFVTDTGNTIYF
>TRBV2|TRBJ1-6|NA|NA
TGTGCCAGCAGTCAGAGGTCAGGCTTTAATTCACCCCTCCACTTT
CASSQRSGFNSPLHF
>TRBV7-9|TRBJ1-4|NA|NA
TGTGCCAGCAGCTTGTGGGGGACTAATGAAAAACTGTTTTTT
CASSLWGTNEKLFF
>TRBV5-1|TRBJ2-1|NA|NA
TGCGCCAGCAGCTTGGGTCAGGTTTCCTACAATGAGCAGTTCTTC
CASSLGQVSYNEQFF
>TRBV27|TRBJ2-7|NA|TRBD2
TGTGCCAGCAGTTTCCCCGGGGGGATCGAGCAGTACTTC
CASSFPGGIEQYF
>TRBV30|TRBJ1-1|many|NA
TGTGCCAGCACCAAGCGGAGTGAAGCTTTCTTT
CASTKRSEAFF
>TRBV15|TRBJ2-2|NA|NA
TGTGCCACCAGCAGAGATCTAAGGGGGATGAACGGGGAGCTGTTTTTT
CATSRDLRGMNGELFF
>TRBV4-1|TRBJ1-3|NA|TRBD1
TGCGCCAGCAGCCAACAATGGTCGACAGGGGAAAGGAACACCATATATTTT
CASSQQWSTGERNTIYF
>TRBV5-8|TRBJ2-1|once|TRBD2
TGTGCCAGCAGCTTCCCAGGACTAGCGGACGCCTACAATGAGCAGTTCTTC
CASSFPGLADAYNEQFF
>TRBV30|TRBJ1-1|NA|TRBD1
TGTGCCTGGAGTGCAGGGGGAGGCACTGAAGCTTTCTTT
CAWSAGGGTEAFF
>TRBV7-2|TRBJ2-5|NA|NA
TGTGCCAGCACCCGAGGGTTTAGTCGCGGCCAAGAGACCCAGTACTTC
CASTRGFSRGQETQYF
>TRBV2|TRBJ1-1|NA|NA
TGTGCCAGCATCATTCTACCGAACACTGAAGCTTTCTTT
CASIILPNTEAFF
>TRBV4-3|TRBJ2-7|NA|NA
TGCGCCAGCAGCCAAGATCTTTCCTACGAGCAGTACTTC
CASSQDLSYEQYF
>TRBV6-5|TRBJ1-2|NA|NA
TGTGCCAGCAGTCGCGGACAGAAAAACTATGGCTACACCTTC
CASSRGQKNYGYTF
>TRBV4-3|TRBJ1-4|NA|NA
TGCGCCAGCAGCCAAGTTTCGGTCCAGGGGCGGTATCCTAATGAAAAACTGTTTTTT
CASSQVSVQGRYPNEKLFF
>TRBV30|TRBJ2-7|NA|TRBD2
TGTGCCTGGAGTGGAGCGGGAGGGCCCGAGCAGTACTTC
CAWSGAGGPEQYF
>TRBV5-1|TRBJ1-1|few|NA
TGCGCCAGCAGCTTGGTTCCAGGGGAGAACACTGAAGCTTTCTTT
CASSLVPGENTEAFF
>TRBV6-1|TRBJ1-5|NA|NA
TGTGCCAGCAGTGCGCCGGGAGGCTATAGTAATCAGCCCCAGCATTTT
CASSAPGGYSNQPQHF
>TRBV6-6|TRBJ2-5|NA|NA
TGTGCCAGCAGTTACTTCAAAGAGACCCAGTACTTC
CASSYFKETQYF
>TRBV29-1|TRBJ1-1|NA|NA
TGCAGCGTGGCGGTACAAGCGAACACTGAAGCTTTCTTT
CSVAVQANTEAFF
>TRBV9|TRBJ2-3|NA|TRBD2
TGTGCCAGCAGCGCCACAGCGGGAGGCACAGATACGCAGTATTTT
CASSATAGGTDTQYF
>TRBV6-6|TRBJ2-7|NA|TRBD1
TGTGCCAGCAGTTACCAGGGGGCTGGTGTAGAGCAGTACTTC
CASSYQGAGVEQYF
>TRBV14|TRBJ1-6|NA|TRBD1
TGTGCCAGCAGGTTAGGACAGGCGGGATCACCCCTCCACTTT
CASRLGQAGSPLHF
>TRBV6-6|TRBJ1-1|NA|TRBD1
TGTGCCAGCAGTTCCCAGGGGGCGGGGAACACTGAAGCTTTCTTT
CASSSQGAGNTEAFF
>TRBV6-5|TRBJ1-2|NA|NA
TGTGCCAGTTACAGGAGTAACTATGGCTACACCTTC
CASYRSNYGYTF
>TRBV5-1|TRBJ2-3|NA|TRBD1
TGCGCCAGCAGCCCTGGGACAGGGGTTACAGATACGCAGTATTTT
CASSPGTGVTDTQYF
>TRBV7-2|TRBJ2-7|NA|NA
TGTGCCAGCAGCTTAACGCGGGCAGCTCCCTACGAGCAGTACTTC
CASSLTRAAPYEQYF
>TRBV6-6|TRBJ2-7|NA|NA
TGTGCCAGCAGTTTTGGGCAGGGGAGTTACGAGCAGTACTTC
CASSFGQGSYEQYF
>TRBV21-1|TRBJ1-4|NA|NA
TGTGCCAGCAGCCCTACGGGACAGATTAATGAAAAACTGTTTTTT
CASSPTGQINEKLFF
>TRBV5-8|TRBJ2-5|NA|NA
TGTGCCAGCAGCTTAGGGGGGTCCTTACAAGAGACCCAGTACTTC
CASSLGGSLQETQYF
>TRBV10-2|TRBJ2-5|few|NA
TGCGCCAGCAGTCCCGGGGGTAGTGCGGAGACCCAGTACTTC
CASSPGGSAETQYF
>TRBV9|TRBJ2-5|NA|NA
TGTGCCAGCAGCGTAGGGGGAATTAAAGAGACCCAGTACTTC
CASSVGGIKETQYF
>TRBV5-1|TRBJ2-5|once|TRBD1
TGCGCCAGCAGCTTGGCGGGGACAGGCCTGGAGGAGACCCAGTACTTC
CASSLAGTGLEETQYF
>TRBV7-2|TRBJ1-1|NA|NA
TGTGCCAGCAGCTCCTACACTGAAGCTTTCTTT
CASSSYTEAFF
>TRBV19|TRBJ1-5|medium-sized|TRBD1
TGTGCCAGTAGAGTCGTGGGACAGCCAAATCAGCCCCAGCATTTT
CASRVVGQPNQPQHF
>TRBV7-2|TRBJ1-5|NA|NA
TGTGCCAGCAGCGCCTGGACGGATAGCAATCAGCCCCAGCATTTT
CASSAWTDSNQPQHF
>TRBV7-9|TRBJ1-2|NA|NA
TGTGCCAGCAGCTTAGACAGGGAAGCCTATGGCTACACCTTC
CASSLDREAYGYTF
>TRBV7-9|TRBJ1-2|NA|NA
TGTGCCAGCAGCTTAGAAAGCAGCTATGGCTACACCTTC
CASSLESSYGYTF
>TRBV6-1|TRBJ2-1|NA|TRBD2
TGTGCCAGCGGTAGCGGGGGGGCCCCAAATGAGCAGTTCTTC
CASGSGGAPNEQFF
>TRBV4-1|TRBJ1-1|medium-sized|NA
TGCGCCAGCAGCCAAAGGGAAGGCACTGAAGCTTTCTTT
CASSQREGTEAFF
>TRBV18|TRBJ2-7|NA|NA
TGTGCCAGCTCACCCTCAGGGACCTACGAGCAGTACTTC
CASSPSGTYEQYF
>TRBV6-6|TRBJ2-1|NA|NA
TGTGCCAGCAGTTACTGGGTCAATGAGCAGTTCTTC
CASSYWVNEQFF
>TRBV20-1|TRBJ1-1|NA|NA
TGCAGTGCTAGCAGGGGCACTGAAGCTTTCTTT
CSASRGTEAFF
>TRBV2|TRBJ1-1|NA|NA
TGTGCCAGCACCCAAGACGAGGTCTTGAACACTGAAGCTTTCTTT
CASTQDEVLNTEAFF
>TRBV9|TRBJ2-7|NA|TRBD1
TGTGCCAGCAGCGAAGGACAGGGGACCGAGCAGTACTTC
CASSEGQGTEQYF
>TRBV5-1|TRBJ2-2|NA|NA
TGCGCCAGCAGCGAGGATTGGAGCGGGGAGCTGTTTTTT
CASSEDWSGELFF
>TRBV28|TRBJ1-2|NA|TRBD1
TGTGCCAGCAGTTTATCGTTGACAGGGTTCTATGGCTACACCTTC
CASSLSLTGFYGYTF
>TRBV14|TRBJ2-7|once|NA
TGTGCCAGCAGCCAACAGCGGGGGACAGGGTCCTACGAGCAGTACTTC
CASSQQRGTGSYEQYF
>TRBV20-1|TRBJ1-1|NA|NA
TGCAGTGCCCCCAGGGGCACTGAAGCTTTCTTT
CSAPRGTEAFF